Below, 23 T cell receptor beta chains from the same sample are listed, as sequenced in a study of early T cells in non-severe SARS-CoV-2 infection. TCRdb re-analysed the 5' RACE reads in MiXCR, keeping a single row per CDR3 protein. The repertoire includes 100,000 or so distinct CDR3 sequences, roughly 14% of them detected once, and about 5.7% sits in the top ten. The sequencing sample was made of whole blood. These receptors originate from an adult who was a healthcare worker with PCR-confirmed SARS-CoV-2 infection or an uninfected control (not recorded which).

The table lists this clonotype with many counts. This rearrangement joins TRBV4-3 to TRBJ2-1; 8 bases are a match to TRBD2. CDR1 and CDR2 (germline): LGHNA, YSLEER. The CDR3 spans 18 residues. Trimming removed 0 bases from V and 3 bases from J; junction bases left unmatched: 10. CDR3: CASSQDPFSGGLYNEQFF. The CDR3 DNA reads as TGCGCCAGCAGCCAAGATCCTTTTTCGGGAGGGCTCTACAATGAGCAGTTCTTC.

This chain connects TRBV6-2 or TRBV6-3 to TRBJ2-1; 10 nucleotides agree with TRBD1. This CDR3 has 13 residues. CDR1 and CDR2 from the germline V gene are MNHEY and SVGEGT. V dropped 7 bases and J dropped 9; count of bases not matched to a gene: 6. The CDR3 protein is CASTLTGGTEQFF. The DNA of the CDR3 is TGTGCCAGCACCTTGACAGGGGGCACTGAGCAGTTCTTC.

The chain recombines TRBV20-1 with TRBJ2-7; D not resolved. From germline, CDR1 is DFQATT and CDR2 SNEGSKA (reference sequence). This CDR3 is built from 13 residues. The V end lost 3 bases, the J end lost 3 bases, and 12 bases lay between the germline ends. CDR3 coding DNA: TGCAGTGCTAGTTCGGAACAGATCTACGAGCAGTACTTC. Translating gives CSASSEQIYEQYF.

The chain employs TRBV6-1 and TRBJ1-5; no clear D gene. Germline V CDR1 and CDR2: MNHNS, SASEGT. CDR3 size: 14 residues. The V end was cut by 1 base, the J end by 2 bases, with 6 bases between. The CDR3 loop reads CASSEVTRNQPQHF. The CDR3, as DNA: TGTGCCAGCAGTGAAGTCACACGCAATCAGCCCCAGCATTTT.

The chain joins TRBV6-6 to TRBJ1-1; D uncertain. The CDR3 covers 13 residues. Deletions cut 2 bases from V and 4 bases from J, with 8 bases between. The V gene's germline CDR1 is MNHNY and CDR2 SVGAGI (reference sequence). The CDR3 sequence is CASSYGPSTEAFF. The CDR3 bases are TGTGCCAGCAGTTACGGGCCTTCCACTGAAGCTTTCTTT.

This clonotype has ten or more counts. V is TRBV20-1 and J is TRBJ2-7; D gene uncertain. V dropped 7 bases and J dropped 4 bases, with 11 bases sitting between them. This CDR3 spans 11 amino acids. Germline V lookup: CDR1 DFQATT, CDR2 SNEGSKA (reference sequence). The CDR3, as DNA: TGCAGTGTTAAGCTAGGTTACGAGCAGTACTTC. It translates to CSVKLGYEQYF.

The chain employs TRBV29-1 and TRBJ2-1, with D possibly called TRBD1 or TRBD2 (5 bases each). Trimming took 3 bases from V and 5 from J, leaving 8 bases between them. The V gene's germline CDR1 is SQVTM and CDR2 ANQGSEA. The CDR3 sequence is 12 residues long. As DNA, the CDR3 is TGCAGCGTTGAGGGACGCCACAATGAGCAGTTCTTC. Translated: CSVEGRHNEQFF.

This clonotype was seen many times. The rearrangement uses TRBV12-3 or TRBV12-4 and TRBJ1-5; TRBD1 agrees at 7 bases. V lost 4 bases, J lost 4 bases, and 1 base stayed unmatched. CDR3 length equals 13 residues. CDR3 nucleotide sequence: TGTGCCAGCAGTTACAGGGGAAATCAGCCCCAGCATTTT. As protein: CASSYRGNQPQHF.

As concerns this clonotype: This sequence may be a read error, since a much larger clone differs from it by one base. The chain has TRBV20-1 and TRBJ2-3, with D tentatively TRBD2 (6 bases). Germline V lookup: CDR1 DFQATT, CDR2 SNEGSKA (reference sequence). The CDR3 length is 15 residues. V was pared by 1 base and J by 5 bases, with 16 bases between. The CDR3 loop is CSARGSVGGGDTQYF. Written as DNA, the CDR3 is TGCAGTGCTAGAGGTAGCGTGGGAGGAGGAGATACGCAGTATTTT.

This clonotype was counted many times. The chain employs TRBV18 and TRBJ2-7; tentatively, D is TRBD2 (6 bases). V was trimmed by 3 bases and J by 2 bases, leaving 11 bases between them. Germline V lookup: CDR1 KGHSH, CDR2 LQKENI. The CDR3 contains 14 residues. CDR3 DNA: TGTGCCAGCTCACCGGAGGGTATGGCCTACGAGCAGTACTTC. Its protein is CASSPEGMAYEQYF.

The chain recombines TRBV6-2 or TRBV6-3 with TRBJ1-1; tentative D call: TRBD1 (5 bases). With 1 base removed from V and 13 bases from J, the gap between germline ends came to 10 bases. The CDR3 runs to 11 residues. Germline CDR1 MNHEY, CDR2 SVGEGT. In DNA, the CDR3 is TGTGCCAGCAGTTACTTGGGGCAAGGTTTCTTT. Residues: CASSYLGQGFF.

The rearrangement joins TRBV6-2 or TRBV6-3 to TRBJ1-2; D is possibly TRBD1 (6 bases). Trimming took off 7 bases at V and 6 bases at J, with 18 bases between the two ends. This CDR3 contains 14 residues. Germline V gene data show CDR1 as MNHEY and CDR2 as SVGEGT. Here the CDR3 reads CASTLRQAQNGYTF. The DNA of the CDR3 is TGTGCCAGCACCCTAAGACAGGCCCAGAATGGCTACACCTTC.

This clonotype was seen only a few times. This chain links TRBV4-3 with TRBJ1-4, with D uncertain. Germline values: CDR1 LGHNA, CDR2 YSLEER. CDR3 length equals 18 residues. V was shortened by 0 bases and J by 7 bases, with 21 bases between the two germline ends. The CDR3: CASSQDGVRIGYGEKLFF. The CDR3 nucleotides are TGCGCCAGCAGCCAAGATGGGGTGAGGATTGGGTACGGTGAAAAACTGTTTTTT.

This clonotype has a handful of counts. The genes are TRBV10-3 and TRBJ2-1; D remains ambiguous. The V gene lost 0 bases and the J gene lost 0 bases, with 9 bases spanning the gap. Germline CDR1 and CDR2: ENHRY and SYGVKD. The CDR3 runs 16 residues. CDR3 loop: CAISESAVGSYNEQFF. The CDR3 nucleotides are TGTGCCATCAGTGAGTCCGCCGTTGGCTCCTACAATGAGCAGTTCTTC.

The CDR3 region is CASSPAGRWTGELFF. CDR3 sequence (DNA): TGTGCCAGCTCACCAGCGGGAAGGTGGACCGGGGAGCTGTTTTTT. The V call is TRBV18, the J call TRBJ2-2; D perhaps matches TRBD2 (6 bases). Germline CDR1 reads KGHSH; CDR2 reads LQKENI. V lost 2 bases, J lost 5 bases, and 12 bases lay in between. This CDR3 contains 15 residues. Full variable domain (remainder filled in from reference TRBV18 and TRBJ2-2): NAGVMQNPRHLVRRRGQEARLRCSPMKGHSHVYWYRQLPEEGLKFMVYLQKENIIDESGMPKERFSAEFPKEGPSILRIQQVVRGDSAAYFCASSPAGRWTGELFFGEGSRLTVL.

J is TRBJ2-7 and V is TRBV10-2; 8 nucleotides agree with TRBD2. CDR1 and CDR2 from the germline V gene are WSHSY and SAAADI. This CDR3 contains 12 residues. The CDR3 DNA follows: TGCGCAGCGAGCGGGAGTTGGTACGAGCAGTACTTC. Translation: CAASGSWYEQYF.

This clonotype was observed a few times. The CDR3 DNA follows: TGTGCCAGCAGCTATTCCATTTCACCCCTCCACTTT. This sequence encodes CASSYSISPLHF. The rearrangement joins TRBV28 to TRBJ1-6; no reliable D call. The V gene lost 6 bases and the J gene lost 9 bases, with 9 bases spanning the gap. This CDR3 contains 12 residues. In germline, CDR1 is MDHEN, CDR2 SYDVKM.

J is TRBJ1-2 and V is TRBV18; D is ambiguous. Trimming removed 4 bases at V and 5 bases at J, with 8 bases between. Germline V lookup: CDR1 KGHSH, CDR2 LQKENI. The CDR3 has 12 amino acids. The CDR3 is CASSLYLYGYTF. The DNA for the CDR3 is TGTGCCAGCTCACTTTATCTGTATGGCTACACCTTC.

This clonotype was seen many times. The chain is built from TRBV4-3 and TRBJ2-2, with TRBD2 matching 10 bases. This CDR3 region has 18 residues. The V gene's germline CDR1 is LGHNA and CDR2 YSLEER. Trimming took 1 base from V and 1 from J; bases not matched to a gene: 6. The CDR3 DNA is TGCGCCAGCAGCCAAGTCCCTAGCGGGAGTGAGAACACCGGGGAGCTGTTTTTT. Protein: CASSQVPSGSENTGELFF.

This rearrangement joins TRBV29-1 to TRBJ2-3; D gene unclear. The CDR3 spans 11 residues. Germline values: CDR1 SQVTM, CDR2 ANQGSEA. Trimming pared 5 bases from V and 6 bases from J, leaving 9 bases between. The CDR3 nucleotides are TGCAGCGTTTCGAGCATGGATACGCAGTATTTT. The encoded protein is CSVSSMDTQYF.

Concerning this clonotype: A much larger clone differs from this one at a single base, so this may be a read error. The rearrangement links TRBV5-4 to TRBJ2-7; 10 bases agree with TRBD1. V shed 4 bases and J 6 bases; nucleotides not matched to a gene: 13. The CDR3 contains 16 residues. Looked up from germline, CDR1 is SGHNT and CDR2 is YYREEE (reference sequence). The CDR3 is CASSMRTGGMVAEQYF. The CDR3 DNA is TGTGCCAGCAGCATGAGGACAGGGGGAATGGTGGCCGAGCAGTACTTC.

There are many counts of this clonotype. V gene TRBV28 combines with J gene TRBJ2-4; D could derive from TRBD1 or TRBD2 (5 bases each). The V end lost 4 bases, the J end lost 15 bases, and 16 bases lay between the germline ends. In germline, CDR1 is MDHEN, CDR2 SYDVKM. This CDR3 comprises 12 residues. DNA of the CDR3: TGTGCCAGCAGTTGGCCCATGGGACGGACGTACTTC. Its translation is CASSWPMGRTYF.

The chain combines TRBV18 with TRBJ2-1; 10 nucleotides agree with TRBD2. The CDR3 runs to 16 residues. The junction had 4 bases not matched to a gene; V was cut back by 3 bases and J by 2 bases. Germline V lookup: CDR1 KGHSH, CDR2 LQKENI. This chain's CDR3 is CASSPWTSGTYNEQFF. The CDR3 DNA sequence: TGTGCCAGCTCACCTTGGACTAGCGGAACCTACAATGAGCAGTTCTTC.